These 23 T cell receptor beta chains were sequenced from one sample in a study of blood T cell repertoires in COVID-19. The repertoire was sequenced with immunoSEQ multiplex PCR; TCRdb's copy has only in-frame clones and lacks some. Among approximately 20,000 clones, 70% to 90% were seen once, and the ten largest hold about 4%. Sample: peripheral blood. All receptors come from a man aged 50-60 years with active COVID-19.

This clone appeared a single time. The chain recombines TRBV6-4 with TRBJ1-2; 10 bases align to TRBD1. CDR1 and CDR2 (germline): MRHNA, SNTAGT. V lost 3 bases to trimming and J lost 7 bases; unmatched junction nucleotides: 11. This CDR3 spans 16 amino acids. Here the CDR3 DNA reads TGTGCCAGCAGTGAACAACCGGGACAGGGGCTAGGTGGCTACACCTTC. Protein: CASSEQPGQGLGGYTF.

The genes are TRBV6-2 or TRBV6-3 and TRBJ2-7; D might be TRBD2 (5 bases). Germline CDR1 MNHEY, CDR2 SVGEGT. The CDR3 sequence is 14 residues long. Between the trimmed V and J ends, which lost 4 bases and 4 bases, there was a span of 14 bases. The CDR3 DNA follows: TGTGCCAGCAGTTTGGGCCTAGGACTGTACGAGCAGTACTTC. Protein product: CASSLGLGLYEQYF.

The chain uses TRBV3-1 (or the pseudogene TRBV3-2) and TRBJ2-2, with 8 bases aligning to TRBD2. This CDR3 is 12 amino acids long. The germline V gene has CDR1 LGHDT and CDR2 YNNKEL (reference sequence). The ends lost 10 bases at V and 4 bases at J; junction bases unmatched: 2. The CDR3 bases are TGTGCCACCGCGGGGGGCACCGGGGAGCTGTTTTTT. It codes for CATAGGTGELFF.

This chain uses TRBV5-1 with TRBJ2-5, with D uncertain. The length of the CDR3 is 13 residues. From germline, CDR1 is SGHRS and CDR2 YFSETQ. With 6 bases removed from V and 5 bases from J, the gap between germline ends came to 14 bases. For the CDR3, the DNA is TGCGCCAGCATTCGATCCGAGGTGGAGACCCAGTACTTC. Translating it yields CASIRSEVETQYF.

This chain joins TRBV7-8 and TRBJ2-7; perhaps TRBD1 as D (6 bases). Trimming stripped 4 bases from V and 7 bases from J, with 14 bases between. The CDR3 totals 13 residues. The germline V gene encodes CDR1 SGHVS and CDR2 FQNEAQ. CDR3 coding DNA: TGTGCCAGCAGCTACAGGGACAATCGGGAGCAGTACTTC. It encodes CASSYRDNREQYF.

The chain is built from TRBV6-5 and TRBJ1-4; unclear D gene. The CDR3 has 13 amino acids. V was clipped by 7 bases and J by 3 bases, with 9 bases between them. Germline CDR1 MNHEY, CDR2 SVGAGI. The CDR3 bases are TGTGCCAGCAACGTACAGCCTAATGAAAAACTGTTTTTT. As protein: CASNVQPNEKLFF.

This clone was seen a few times. V gene TRBV2 combines with J gene TRBJ1-2; D gene ambiguous. Germline lookup yields CDR1 SNHLY and CDR2 FYNNEI. The CDR3 length is 11 residues. V shed 10 bases and J shed 4 bases, with 10 bases lying between them. The CDR3 here is CATTSGYGYTF. The CDR3 nucleotides read TGTGCCACCACAAGTGGCTATGGCTACACCTTC.

The chain is built from TRBV7-2 and TRBJ1-3, with D hard to call. V was cut by 5 bases and J by 2 bases, with 10 bases left in between. The CDR3 runs 14 residues. Germline V gene data show CDR1 as SGHTA and CDR2 as FQGNSA. The CDR3 sequence: CASSPQATGNTIYF. The DNA for the CDR3 is TGTGCCAGCAGCCCCCAGGCCACTGGAAACACCATATATTTT.

This rearrangement joins TRBV15 to TRBJ2-3, with D hard to call. The CDR3 contains 14 residues. The V end was cut by 0 bases, the J end by 3 bases, with 7 bases between. Germline values: CDR1 LNHNV, CDR2 YYDKDF (reference sequence). CDR3 residues: CATSRDLETDTQYF. The DNA of the CDR3 is TGTGCCACCAGCAGAGATCTAGAAACAGATACGCAGTATTTT.

In its sample, this clone was seen a few times. The CDR3 here is CATRAGPSVDTQYF. Written as DNA, the CDR3 is TGTGCCACCAGAGCGGGACCCTCCGTAGATACGCAGTATTTT. This chain joins TRBV2 and TRBJ2-3; TRBD2 aligns across 7 bases. The CDR3 consists of 14 residues. Germline V gives CDR1 SNHLY, CDR2 FYNNEI. Losses at the gene ends were 10 bases for V and 5 bases for J; bases not matched to a gene: 12.

V is TRBV2 and J is TRBJ1-4, with D perhaps TRBD1 (6 bases). Germline CDR1 and CDR2: SNHLY and FYNNEI. Trimming cost V 1 base and J 3 bases, with 6 bases left between them. This CDR3 contains 14 residues. CDR3 loop: CASSEDRANEKLFF. CDR3 nucleotides: TGTGCCAGCAGTGAAGACAGGGCTAATGAAAAACTGTTTTTT.

The V and J genes are TRBV3-1 (or the pseudogene TRBV3-2) and TRBJ1-2, with 8 positions matching TRBD1. Germline CDR1 and CDR2: LGHDT and YNNKEL (reference sequence). CDR3 size: 13 residues. Trimming cost V 6 bases and J 4 bases; bases outside gene matches: 4. The CDR3 loop reads CASSLGTGYGYTF. CDR3 nucleotide sequence: TGTGCCAGCAGTCTCGGGACAGGCTATGGCTACACCTTC.

This chain links TRBV6-5 with TRBJ1-3; TRBD1 agrees at 7 bases. V lost 8 bases, J lost 0 bases, and 7 bases stayed unmatched. This CDR3 spans 15 amino acids. CDR1 is MNHEY and CDR2 is SVGAGI in the germline V gene. CDR3: CASATGDYSGNTIYF. CDR3 nucleotide sequence: TGTGCCAGCGCCACAGGGGATTACTCTGGAAACACCATATATTTT.

This clone showed up just once. The V and J genes are TRBV5-6 and TRBJ1-2; 11 bases match TRBD1. V trimming: 5 bases; J trimming: 4 bases; junction bases outside the gene matches: 7. This CDR3 is built from 15 residues. Germline values: CDR1 SGHDT, CDR2 YYEEEE. DNA for the CDR3: TGTGCCAGCAGACCTTTCGGACAGGGGGCCTATGGCTACACCTTC. Its translation: CASRPFGQGAYGYTF.

This clone was observed a few times. The V call is TRBV5-6, the J call TRBJ2-1; D perhaps matches TRBD1 (5 bases). Germline assignment: CDR1 SGHDT and CDR2 YYEEEE. V lost 2 bases and J lost 8, with 11 bases in between. CDR3 length: 13 residues. The CDR3 DNA follows: TGTGCCAGCAGCTTACAGGATTCCGATGAGCAGTTCTTC. Protein: CASSLQDSDEQFF.

The CDR3 reads CASSIPSGTGNYGYTF. Here the CDR3 DNA reads TGTGCCAGTAGTATACCATCCGGGACAGGGAACTATGGCTACACCTTC. V usage is TRBV19 and J usage is TRBJ1-2; 9 nucleotides agree with TRBD1. The CDR3 sequence is 16 residues long. Per the germline V gene, CDR1 is LNHDA and CDR2 is SQIVND (reference sequence). V lost 2 bases and J lost 2; bases outside the gene matches: 6.

The chain carries TRBV4-1 and TRBJ1-2; the D gene is possibly TRBD1 (6 bases). The CDR3 length is 16 residues. Per germline, CDR1 MGHRA and CDR2 YSYEKL. Trimming shortened V by 1 base and J by 4 bases, and 16 bases separated the two germline ends. The CDR3 DNA sequence: TGCGCCAGCAGCCAAGGCGCGATTACAGGGTCCTATGGCTACACCTTC. Translating gives CASSQGAITGSYGYTF.

This chain connects TRBV18 to TRBJ2-1; 10 nucleotides agree with TRBD1. Per germline, CDR1 KGHSH and CDR2 LQKENI. Trimming took 5 bases from V and 6 from J; bases not matched to a gene: 10. The length of the CDR3 is 16 residues. The DNA of the CDR3 is TGTGCCAGCTCATCGACTGCCGGGACAGGGGTCAATGAGCAGTTCTTC. This translates into CASSSTAGTGVNEQFF.

The gene calls are TRBV7-9 and TRBJ1-3; D not certain. CDR1 and CDR2 from the germline V gene are SEHNR and FQNEAQ (reference sequence). Trimming took 5 bases from V and 0 from J, leaving 2 bases between them. The CDR3 is 12 residues long. Here the CDR3 DNA reads TGTGCCAGCAGCCGCTCTGGAAACACCATATATTTT. Amino acid sequence: CASSRSGNTIYF.

The chain recombines TRBV10-3 with TRBJ1-1; 7 positions agree with TRBD1. The CDR3 contains 12 residues. Per germline, CDR1 ENHRY and CDR2 SYGVKD. V trimming: 5 bases; J trimming: 8 bases; junction bases outside the gene matches: 5. The CDR3 loop is CAISRDSSEAFF. In DNA form, the CDR3 reads TGTGCCATCAGTAGGGACAGCTCCGAAGCTTTCTTT.

V and J are TRBV7-3 and TRBJ1-1; D gene unclear. The CDR3 has 13 amino acids. The germline V and J ends were trimmed by 5 bases and 11 bases, with 18 bases remaining between them. Germline values: CDR1 SGHTA, CDR2 FQGTGA. This CDR3 reads CASSTSPQESAFF. The CDR3 DNA is TGTGCCAGCAGCACCTCACCCCAGGAATCGGCTTTCTTT.

This clone was recorded once. The chain uses TRBV7-9 and TRBJ1-2, with 9 bases matching TRBD1. The germline CDR1 and CDR2 sequences are SEHNR and FQNEAQ (reference sequence). V trimming: 4 bases; J trimming: 3 bases; junction bases outside the gene matches: 6. CDR3 length: 15 residues. CDR3 DNA sequence: TGTGCCAGCAGCTCCCTACAGGGGGCTGACTATGGCTACACCTTC. It codes for CASSSLQGADYGYTF. Full variable domain (rest looked up from reference TRBV7-9 and TRBJ1-2): DTGVSQNPRHKITKRGQNVTFRCDPISEHNRLYWYRQTLGQGPEFLTYFQNEAQLEKSRLLSDRFSAERPKGSFSTLEIQRTEQGDSAMYLCASSSLQGADYGYTFGSGTRLTVV.

The genes are TRBV5-1 and TRBJ2-5; 12 bases match TRBD2. V gave up 5 bases and J gave up 0 bases; unmatched junction bases: 5. The CDR3 loop spans 16 amino acids. CDR1 is SGHRS and CDR2 is YFSETQ in the germline V gene. The CDR3 DNA sequence: TGCGCCAGCAGTCGACTAGCGGGGGCCAACCAAGAGACCCAGTACTTC. Amino acid sequence: CASSRLAGANQETQYF.